The 5 T cell receptor beta chains in this list originate from one sample, sequenced in a study of beta chain features in type 1 diabetes. TCRB transcripts that were expressed got sequenced, as all of the isolated RNA had been reverse transcribed. Assay used: immunoSEQ multiplex PCR; TCRdb lists only in-frame clones, some missing. Here the sample spans about 150,000 clones, under 11% being singletons. Source material: naive CD4+ T cells from blood. These receptors were collected from a young man in good health.

Here the CDR3 reads CASKDGAGGPKETQYF. CDR3 DNA sequence: TGTGCCAGTAAAGATGGCGCGGGGGGACCTAAAGAGACCCAGTACTTC. J is TRBJ2-5 and V is TRBV19, with 8 bases that match TRBD2. With 7 bases clipped from V and 3 bases from J, the junction kept 13 bases outside the gene matches. Germline lookup yields CDR1 LNHDA and CDR2 SQIVND (reference sequence). The CDR3 has 16 residues. The full variable domain, in which reference TRBV19 and TRBJ2-5 provide the parts outside the CDR3, is DGGITQSPKYLFRKEGQNVTLSCEQNLNHDAMYWYRQDPGQGLRLIYYSQIVNDFQKGDIAEGYSVSREKKESFPLTVTSAQKNPTAFYLCASKDGAGGPKETQYFGPGTRLLVL.

A few counts support this clone. The CDR3 DNA follows: TGTGCCAGTTCGGACAGAACCTACGAGCAGTACTTC. As protein: CASSDRTYEQYF. The chain uses TRBV2 and TRBJ2-7, with D possibly TRBD1 on 6 matching bases. There are 12 residues in the CDR3. The V end lost 9 bases, the J end lost 2 bases, and 11 bases lay between the germline ends. Germline V lookup: CDR1 SNHLY, CDR2 FYNNEI.

This clone was observed a few times. This chain uses TRBV5-1 with TRBJ2-7; maybe TRBD2 (6 bases). The V and J ends lost 4 bases and 6 bases respectively, with 17 bases between them. Germline CDR1 and CDR2: SGHRS and YFSETQ. The CDR3 spans 14 residues. The CDR3 reads CASSQVVAGSEQYF. As DNA, the CDR3 is TGCGCCAGCAGCCAGGTAGTCGCCGGGAGCGAGCAGTACTTC.

The V and J genes are TRBV18 and TRBJ2-3, with 9 positions matching TRBD1. Unmatched junction bases numbered 5, after V lost 2 bases and J lost 5 bases. The CDR3 has 15 residues. The V gene's germline CDR1 is KGHSH and CDR2 LQKENI. For the CDR3, the DNA is TGTGCCAGCTCACCAGGGACAGGGCTCGTAGATACGCAGTATTTT. The encoded protein is CASSPGTGLVDTQYF.

The V call is TRBV5-6, the J call TRBJ1-5; D may be TRBD1 (5 bases). V was cut by 2 bases and J by 1 base, with 13 bases left in between. Per the germline V gene, CDR1 is SGHDT and CDR2 is YYEEEE. The CDR3 totals 16 residues. The CDR3 reads CASSFTGGRSNQPQHF. Here the CDR3 DNA reads TGTGCCAGCAGCTTTACCGGGGGAAGAAGCAATCAGCCCCAGCATTTT.